These T cell receptor beta chains were read from a single sample in a study of T cell responses to AZD1222 COVID-19 vaccine. Libraries were prepared by immunoSEQ multiplex PCR; TCRdb keeps only in-frame clonotypes and omits some of them. The sample consists of 130,000 to 150,000 clones, around 88% of them appearing once. The material sequenced was peripheral blood, taken on day 0 of AZD1222 vaccination. The receptors originated from an adult in good health. CDR3s include the opening cysteine and the closing phenylalanine or tryptophan. D genes are given only for firm matches. Clone sizes are given selectively: once, few, many, or a class where the clone is expanded.

>TRBV12-5|once|TRBJ1-6|-
CASDLLRAPLHF
TGTGCTAGTGACCTCCTCCGGGCACCCCTCCACTTT
>TRBV5-1|-|TRBJ1-1|-
CASSPMPGGVGAEAFF
TGCGCCAGCAGCCCGATGCCAGGCGGGGTTGGCGCTGAAGCTTTCTTT
>TRBV18|-|TRBJ1-1|-
CASSQGAGMNTEAFF
TGTGCCAGTTCACAGGGCGCCGGGATGAACACTGAAGCTTTCTTT
>TRBV27|-|TRBJ2-3|-
CASSPIYGGTASTDTQYF
TGTGCCAGCAGCCCCATTTATGGGGGGACCGCTAGCACAGATACGCAGTATTTT
>TRBV12-3/TRBV12-4|few|TRBJ1-1|-
CASRQGWNTEAFF
TGTGCCAGCAGGCAGGGGTGGAACACTGAAGCTTTCTTT
>TRBV4-1|few|TRBJ2-1|TRBD1
CASSQDPTGGSYNEQFF
TGCGCCAGCAGCCAAGATCCTACAGGGGGGTCTTACAATGAGCAGTTCTTC
>TRBV7-7|-|TRBJ2-1|-
CASSLKRDNEQFF
TGTGCCAGCAGCTTAAAACGGGACAATGAGCAGTTCTTC
>TRBV5-6|-|TRBJ1-5|-
CASSLYEPRGNQPQHF
TGTGCCAGCAGCTTGTACGAACCCCGGGGCAATCAGCCCCAGCATTTT
>TRBV18|-|TRBJ1-6|-
CASSPQGDGSPLHF
TGTGCCAGCTCACCACAGGGTGACGGTTCACCCCTCCACTTT
>TRBV19|few|TRBJ2-7|-
CASSIKGRAGEQYF
TGTGCCAGTAGTATAAAGGGCCGGGCCGGCGAGCAGTACTTC
>TRBV28|-|TRBJ1-1|-
CASSHRQAPQGSTEAFF
TGTGCCAGCAGTCACCGACAGGCCCCGCAGGGGTCCACTGAAGCTTTCTTT
>TRBV5-1|-|TRBJ2-5|-
CASSLDLEAETQYF
TGCGCCAGCAGCTTGGACCTCGAAGCAGAGACCCAGTACTTC
>TRBV23-1|-|TRBJ2-5|TRBD1
CASHGVRQGVRETQYF
TGCGCCAGCCACGGGGTTCGACAGGGTGTACGGGAGACCCAGTACTTC
>TRBV11-2|-|TRBJ2-3|TRBD2
CASSLRRLAGDISTDTQYF
TGTGCCAGCAGCTTAAGGAGGTTAGCGGGGGACATTAGCACAGATACGCAGTATTTT
>TRBV5-1|-|TRBJ1-1|-
CASSPEGLMNTEAFF
TGCGCCAGCAGCCCGGAAGGTCTGATGAACACTGAAGCTTTCTTT
>TRBV19|-|TRBJ1-3|-
CASSILRGNTIYF
TGTGCCAGTAGTATACTTCGAGGAAACACCATATATTTT
>TRBV2|-|TRBJ1-5|-
CASSDSRKSPQHF
TGTGCCAGCAGTGATTCCAGAAAATCGCCCCAGCATTTT
>TRBV29-1|-|TRBJ2-3|-
CSVVETLDTQYF
TGCAGCGTTGTGGAGACCCTGGATACGCAGTATTTT
>TRBV28|-|TRBJ1-1|-
CASSLPGTEAFF
TGTGCCAGCAGTTTGCCGGGTACTGAAGCTTTCTTT
>TRBV5-1|once|TRBJ1-1|TRBD1
CASSPSRDRLNTEAFF
TGCGCCAGCAGCCCCAGTAGGGACAGGCTTAACACTGAAGCTTTCTTT
>TRBV27|-|TRBJ2-3|-
CASSLAGTDTQYF
TGTGCCAGCAGTTTAGCGGGTACAGATACGCAGTATTTT
>TRBV7-9|-|TRBJ2-2|-
CASSKGGTNTGELFF
TGTGCCAGCAGCAAAGGCGGGACGAACACCGGGGAGCTGTTTTTT
>TRBV28|-|TRBJ2-7|-
CASSLLGSGSYEQYF
TGTGCCAGCAGTTTGTTGGGGAGTGGGTCCTACGAGCAGTACTTC
>TRBV7-2|-|TRBJ2-3|-
CASSPRLLTDTQYF
TGTGCCAGCAGCCCGCGACTACTCACAGATACGCAGTATTTT
>TRBV4-1|-|TRBJ1-4|TRBD1
CASSDRQGQKLFF
TGCGCCAGCAGCGACCGACAGGGGCAAAAACTGTTTTTT
>TRBV5-1|-|TRBJ2-5|TRBD1
CASSLRQGVETQYF
TGCGCCAGCAGCTTGAGGCAGGGGGTAGAGACCCAGTACTTC
>TRBV6-5|-|TRBJ2-7|-
CASSYSRSGATYEQYF
TGTGCCAGCAGTTACTCGAGGTCGGGGGCGACCTACGAGCAGTACTTC